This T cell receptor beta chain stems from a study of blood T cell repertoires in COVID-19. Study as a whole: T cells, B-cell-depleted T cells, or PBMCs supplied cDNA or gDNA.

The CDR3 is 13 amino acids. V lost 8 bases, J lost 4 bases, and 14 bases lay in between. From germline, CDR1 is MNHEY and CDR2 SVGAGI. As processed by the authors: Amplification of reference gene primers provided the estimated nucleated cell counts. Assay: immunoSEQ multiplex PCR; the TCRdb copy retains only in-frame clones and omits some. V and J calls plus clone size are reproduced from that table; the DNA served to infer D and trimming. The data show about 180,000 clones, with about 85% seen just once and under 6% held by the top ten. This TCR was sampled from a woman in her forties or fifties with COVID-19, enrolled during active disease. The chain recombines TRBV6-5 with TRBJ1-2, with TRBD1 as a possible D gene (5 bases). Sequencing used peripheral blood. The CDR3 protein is CASFPGGSYGYTF. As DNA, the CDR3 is TGTGCCAGCTTCCCGGGGGGTAGCTATGGCTACACCTTC.